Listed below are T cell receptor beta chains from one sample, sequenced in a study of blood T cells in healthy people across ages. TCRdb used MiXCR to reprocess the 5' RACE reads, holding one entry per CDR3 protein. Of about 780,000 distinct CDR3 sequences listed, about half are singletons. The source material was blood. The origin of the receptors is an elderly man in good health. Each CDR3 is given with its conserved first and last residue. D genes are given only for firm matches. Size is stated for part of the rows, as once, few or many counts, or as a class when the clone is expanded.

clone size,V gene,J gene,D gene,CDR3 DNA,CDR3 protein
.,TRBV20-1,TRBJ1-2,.,TGCAGTGCAGAACCTACAGTTAACTATGGCTACACCTTC,CSAEPTVNYGYTF
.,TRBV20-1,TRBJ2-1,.,TGCAGTGCCCCGGGAGCCCGGAGCTCCTACAATGAGCAGTTCTTC,CSAPGARSSYNEQFF
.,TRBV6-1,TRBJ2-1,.,TGTGCCAGCAGTGAAACGGACTTGAACTCCTACAATGAGCAGTTCTTC,CASSETDLNSYNEQFF
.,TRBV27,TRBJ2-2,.,TGTGCCAGCAGTTTTTCCCGGGGCGACGGGGAGCTGTTTTTT,CASSFSRGDGELFF
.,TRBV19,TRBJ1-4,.,TGTGCCAGTAGTGATCTAGTGGCTGGACCCCGGCTGACTAATGAAAAACTGTTTTTT,CASSDLVAGPRLTNEKLFF
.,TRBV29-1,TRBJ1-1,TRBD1,TGCAGCGTTGACTACTCGGACAGGTACGCTTTCTTT,CSVDYSDRYAFF
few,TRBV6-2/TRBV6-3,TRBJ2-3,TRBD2,TGTGCCAGTGGGACTAGCGGCCACAGAGGTACAGATACGCAGTATTTT,CASGTSGHRGTDTQYF
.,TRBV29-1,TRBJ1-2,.,TGCAGCGTTGATTTAGGAGGTGGCTACACCTTC,CSVDLGGGYTF
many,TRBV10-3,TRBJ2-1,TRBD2,TGTGCCATCAGGGGACTAGCGGTAGTGTCGGGCAATGAGCAGTTCTTC,CAIRGLAVVSGNEQFF
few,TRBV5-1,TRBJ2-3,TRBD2,TGCGCCAGCAGCTGGGGGGGGACGGATACGCAGTATTTT,CASSWGGTDTQYF
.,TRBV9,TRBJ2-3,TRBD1,TGTGCCAGCAGCGTCCGGGACAGGGTAGGGTCTAGCACAGATACGCAGTATTTT,CASSVRDRVGSSTDTQYF
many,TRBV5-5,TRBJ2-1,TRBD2,TGTGCCAGCAGCTTGGAGTTAGCGGGAAACAATGAGCAGTTCTTC,CASSLELAGNNEQFF
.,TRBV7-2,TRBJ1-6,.,TGTGCCAGCAGACGAATCGAGGGGACTATGCAAAATTCACCCCTCCACTTT,CASRRIEGTMQNSPLHF
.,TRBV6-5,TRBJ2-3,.,TGTGCCAGCAGGCCTACCAGGGAACGAGATACGCAGTATTTT,CASRPTRERDTQYF
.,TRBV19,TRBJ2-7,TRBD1,TGTGCCAGTAGTAGTCTACAGGGGACGGGCAACGAGCAGTACTTC,CASSSLQGTGNEQYF
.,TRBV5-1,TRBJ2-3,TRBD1,TGCGCCAGCCATACGAGCGGACAGGGAAGCACAGATACGCAGTATTTT,CASHTSGQGSTDTQYF
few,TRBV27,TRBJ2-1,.,TGTGCCAGCAGTTTATCGAGGGGGGACAACAATGAGCAGTTCTTC,CASSLSRGDNNEQFF
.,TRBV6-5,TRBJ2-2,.,TGTGCCAGCAGGGGGACTGGCGACACCGGGGAGCTGTTTTTT,CASRGTGDTGELFF
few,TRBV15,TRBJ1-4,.,TGTGCCACCAGCAGAGCAACTAATGAAAAACTGTTTTTT,CATSRATNEKLFF
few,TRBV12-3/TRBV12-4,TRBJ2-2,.,TGTGCCAGCAGCCCTGGGGGGGGCGCGTCCACCGGGGAGCTGTTTTTT,CASSPGGGASTGELFF
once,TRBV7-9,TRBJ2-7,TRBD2,TGTGCCAGCAACACAGGGACTAGCGGGAGTTTGTACGAGCAGTACTTC,CASNTGTSGSLYEQYF
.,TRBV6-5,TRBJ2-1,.,TGTGCCACCGGCGGGGGCATCTCCTACAATGAGCAGTTCTTC,CATGGGISYNEQFF
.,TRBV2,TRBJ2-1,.,TGTGCCAGCAGTGAACCCGGGACCTATGAGCAGTTCTTC,CASSEPGTYEQFF
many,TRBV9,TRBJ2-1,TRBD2,TGTGCCAGCAGCGCCGGACTAGCGGGAGGCTCCTACAATGAGCAGTTCTTC,CASSAGLAGGSYNEQFF
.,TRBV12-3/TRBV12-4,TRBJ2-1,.,TGTGCCAGCTCCGCCGCCGGGTTTAAGTTCTTC,CASSAAGFKFF
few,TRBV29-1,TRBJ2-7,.,TGCAGCGTTGAAAGTGGGGGGAACTCCTACGAGCAGTACTTC,CSVESGGNSYEQYF
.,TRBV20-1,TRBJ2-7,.,TGCAGTGCTAGAGAACCAGACAGCCTCCAGTACTTC,CSAREPDSLQYF
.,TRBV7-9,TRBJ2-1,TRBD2,TGTGCCAGCAGCTTAGCAGCGGGAGGGCCACCTAATGAGCAGTTCTTC,CASSLAAGGPPNEQFF
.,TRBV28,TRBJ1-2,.,TGTGCCAGCGCAGGTTTGAAAGGCTACACCTTC,CASAGLKGYTF
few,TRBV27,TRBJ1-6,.,TGTGCCAGCAGTTTACTTCTGGGGGCCCCTTCACCCCTCCACTTT,CASSLLLGAPSPLHF
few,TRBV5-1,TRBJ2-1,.,TGCGCCAGCAGCTTTGGGCCCGATGAGCAGTTCTTC,CASSFGPDEQFF
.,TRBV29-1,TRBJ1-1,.,TGCAGCGTTGGTATCTCGGGGGACACTGAAGCTTTCTTT,CSVGISGDTEAFF
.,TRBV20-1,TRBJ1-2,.,TGCAGTGCTAGAGGGGACGCCGAAGGCTATGGCTACACCTTC,CSARGDAEGYGYTF
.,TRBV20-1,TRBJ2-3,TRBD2,TGCAGTGCTTATAGCGGGAGGGCCCAAACAGATACGCAGTATTTT,CSAYSGRAQTDTQYF
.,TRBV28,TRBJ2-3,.,TGTGCCAGCAGTTCACCGGCCCCACCTTTCACAGATACGCAGTATTTT,CASSSPAPPFTDTQYF
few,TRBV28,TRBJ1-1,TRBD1,TGTGCCAGCAGCAGGGGGACGAGGGCTGCTTTCTTT,CASSRGTRAAFF
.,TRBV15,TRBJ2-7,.,TGTGCCACCAGTGGAGGGTACTCTCTGTACTTC,CATSGGYSLYF
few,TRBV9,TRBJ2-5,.,TGTGCCAGCAGCTTAAACAGTGGGACGGAGACCCAGTACTTC,CASSLNSGTETQYF
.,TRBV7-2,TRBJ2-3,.,TGTGCCAGCAGCCGTGCCGGACAGCGGGGTTTTACAGATACGCAGTATTTT,CASSRAGQRGFTDTQYF
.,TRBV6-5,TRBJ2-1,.,TGTGCCAGCAGTTACAACGGAAAGGGGGCCTACAATGAGCAGTTCTTC,CASSYNGKGAYNEQFF
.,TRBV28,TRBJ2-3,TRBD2,TGTGCCAGCAGTCCTCAGGGACTAGCGGGAGGTTTGACAGATACGCAGTATTTT,CASSPQGLAGGLTDTQYF
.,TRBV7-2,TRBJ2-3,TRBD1,TGTGCCAGCAGCCCCCGAAGACGACAGGGGGGTTCAGATACGCAGTATTTT,CASSPRRRQGGSDTQYF
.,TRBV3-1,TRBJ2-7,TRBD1,TGTGCCAGCAGCCAGACAGGGATTAGCGAGCAGTACTTC,CASSQTGISEQYF
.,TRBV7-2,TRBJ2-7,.,TGTGCCAGCAGCTTTTCCCGTGGCGGCTCCTACGAGCAGTACTTC,CASSFSRGGSYEQYF
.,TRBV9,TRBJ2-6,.,TGTGCCAGCAGCGTAGTCACCATTCCTGGGGCCAACGTCCTGACTTTC,CASSVVTIPGANVLTF
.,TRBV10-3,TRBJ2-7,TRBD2,TGTGCCACTGCAACTAGCGGGGGCTCCTACGAGCAGTACTTC,CATATSGGSYEQYF
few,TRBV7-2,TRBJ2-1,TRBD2,TGTGCCAGCAGCTGGACCCTAGCGGGGGTCCTTAATGAGCAGTTCTTC,CASSWTLAGVLNEQFF
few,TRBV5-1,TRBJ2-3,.,TGCGCCAGCAGCTTGGAGGCAGACGCCACAGATACGCAGTATTTT,CASSLEADATDTQYF
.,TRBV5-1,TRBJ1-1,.,TGCGCCAGCAGCTTGGGAGGGGGGGCCACTGAAGCTTTCTTT,CASSLGGGATEAFF
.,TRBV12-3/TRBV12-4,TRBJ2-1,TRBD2,TGTGCCAGCAGCTGGACTAGCCTTGAGCAGTTCTTC,CASSWTSLEQFF
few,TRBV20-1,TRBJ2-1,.,TGCAGTGCTAGAGGTGTAAGCTCCTACAATGAGCAGTTCTTC,CSARGVSSYNEQFF
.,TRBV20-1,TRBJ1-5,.,TGCAGTGCTACTTTGACGGGCGGCAATCAGCCCCAGCATTTT,CSATLTGGNQPQHF